This TCR beta chain was recorded in a study of T cell repertoires in cytomegalovirus infection. In the study overall: Use of recently identified HLA-C-restricted and well-studied HLA-B-restricted CMV epitopes was part of the study. Both a matching HLA type and CMV infection were indicated by public TCR beta signatures. Points from the study as a whole: The ex vivo response was dominated by HLA-C-restricted CMV-specific TCR beta clonotypes. Cumulated frequencies of public TCR beta families served to identify carriers of CMV plus the relevant HLA.

The length of the CDR3 is 15 residues. The V gene's germline CDR1 is PRHDT and CDR2 FYEKMQ (reference sequence). V lost 5 bases and J lost 3; bases outside the gene matches: 8. MiXCR was run by TCRdb on the reads, yielding one entry per CDR3 protein. The sample yields a few hundred thousand distinct CDR3 sequences, under 45% seen once. On this clonotype: As yet, its antigen is unknown.

This rearrangement joins TRBV13 to TRBJ2-7; 9 nucleotides line up with TRBD1. This sequence was found in a human donor in good health (CMV status not recorded). Some clones in this sample may be carry-over from other donors' samples. Sequenced material: cultured PBMCs, taken from culture after CMV antigen stimulation. The CDR3 DNA follows: TGTGCCAGCAGCCAGATAGTGGACAGGGGCTACGAGCAGTACTTC. Its protein is CASSQIVDRGYEQYF.